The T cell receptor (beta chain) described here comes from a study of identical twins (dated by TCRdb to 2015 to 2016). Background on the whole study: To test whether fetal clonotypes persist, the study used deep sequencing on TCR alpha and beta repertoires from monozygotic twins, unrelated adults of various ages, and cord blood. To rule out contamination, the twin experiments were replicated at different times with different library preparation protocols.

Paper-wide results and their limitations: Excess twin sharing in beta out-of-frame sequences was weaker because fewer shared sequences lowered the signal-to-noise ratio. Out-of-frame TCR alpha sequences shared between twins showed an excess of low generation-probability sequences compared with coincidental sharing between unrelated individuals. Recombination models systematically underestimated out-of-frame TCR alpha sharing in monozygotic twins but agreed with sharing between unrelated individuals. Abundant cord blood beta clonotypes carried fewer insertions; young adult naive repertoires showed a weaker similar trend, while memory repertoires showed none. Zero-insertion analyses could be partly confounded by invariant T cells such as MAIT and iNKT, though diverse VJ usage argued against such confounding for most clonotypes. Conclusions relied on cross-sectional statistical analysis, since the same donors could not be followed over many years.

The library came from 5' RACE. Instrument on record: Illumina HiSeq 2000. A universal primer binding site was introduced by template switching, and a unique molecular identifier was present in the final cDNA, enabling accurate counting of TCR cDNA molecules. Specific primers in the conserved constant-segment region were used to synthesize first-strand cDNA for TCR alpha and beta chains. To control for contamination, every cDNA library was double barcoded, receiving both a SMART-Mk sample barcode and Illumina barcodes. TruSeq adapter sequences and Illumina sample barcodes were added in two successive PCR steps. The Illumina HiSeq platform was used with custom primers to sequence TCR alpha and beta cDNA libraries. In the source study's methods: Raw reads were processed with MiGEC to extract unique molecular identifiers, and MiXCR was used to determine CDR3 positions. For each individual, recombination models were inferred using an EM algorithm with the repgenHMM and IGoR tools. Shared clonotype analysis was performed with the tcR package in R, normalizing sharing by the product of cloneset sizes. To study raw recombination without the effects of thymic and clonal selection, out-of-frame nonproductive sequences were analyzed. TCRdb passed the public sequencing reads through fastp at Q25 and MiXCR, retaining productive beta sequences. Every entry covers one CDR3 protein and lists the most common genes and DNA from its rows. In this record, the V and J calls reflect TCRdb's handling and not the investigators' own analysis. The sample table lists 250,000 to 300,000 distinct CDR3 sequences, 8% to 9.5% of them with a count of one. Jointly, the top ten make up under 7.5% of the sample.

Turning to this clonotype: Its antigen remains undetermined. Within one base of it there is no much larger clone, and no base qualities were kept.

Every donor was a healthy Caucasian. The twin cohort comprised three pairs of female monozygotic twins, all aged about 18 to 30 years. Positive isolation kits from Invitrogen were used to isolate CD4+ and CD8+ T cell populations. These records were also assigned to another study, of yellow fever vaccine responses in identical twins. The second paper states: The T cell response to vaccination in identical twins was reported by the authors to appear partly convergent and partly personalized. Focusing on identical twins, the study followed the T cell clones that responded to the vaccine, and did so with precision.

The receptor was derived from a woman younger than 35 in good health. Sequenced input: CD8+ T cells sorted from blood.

The CDR3 loop reads CASSDILATGELFF. The base sequence is TGTGCCAGCAGCGACATCTTAGCCACCGGGGAGCTGTTTTTT. The chain is made from TRBV5-6 and TRBJ2-2; the D gene identity is not certain. The germline ends are 11 bases apart after V is trimmed by 4 bases and J by 4 bases. CDR1 SGHDT and CDR2 YYEEEE were looked up in the germline V gene. Measured from the cysteine to the phenylalanine, the CDR3 is 14 residues long. CDR3 DNA only is kept here, 42 bases in frame from base 1. The full variable domain, completed from the reference TRBV5-6 and TRBJ2-2 proteins outside the CDR3, reads DAGVTQSPTHLIKTRGQQVTLRCSPKSGHDTVSWYQQALGQGPQFIFQYYEEEERQRGNFPDRFSGHQFPNYSSELNVNALLLGDSALYLCASSDILATGELFFGEGSRLTVL.